The 12 T cell receptor beta chains below were found in one sample sequenced in a study of regulatory T cells in long-lasting Graves disease. This sample's time point: newly diagnosed GD, antithyroid drugs for less than 3 months. From PBMCs, RNA was extracted and then used to make the TCR library. To make TCR beta libraries, researchers used iRepertoire HTBI primers and Arm-PCR of CDR3 regions. TCRdb itself ran the multiplex PCR reads through MiXCR, one entry per CDR3 protein. The data contain fewer than 550,000 distinct CDR3 sequences, around 16% of them singletons. These data were likewise used in another study, on T cells in Graves' hyperthyroidism and ophthalmopathy.

The source was peripheral blood mononuclear cells (PBMCs), collected at new diagnosis, from a patient treated with antithyroid drugs. Every receptor here comes from a woman aged 35-60 years with Graves disease.

In the case of this clonotype: Possible read error: a much larger clone is one base away. This chain joins TRBV10-2 and TRBJ2-7, with a weak D call TRBD2 (5 bases). CDR1 is WSHSY, CDR2 SAAADI, per germline. The CDR3 has 18 residues. Trimming removed 0 bases from V and 3 bases from J, with 21 bases in between. CDR3 sequence: CASSESSRAEEFHYEQYF. DNA for the CDR3: TGCGCCAGCAGTGAGTCGAGTAGGGCGGAGGAATTTCACTACGAGCAGTACTTC.

Regarding this clonotype: A much larger clone lies one base from this, so it may be a read error. The J gene is TRBJ2-3, the V gene TRBV28; TRBD2 agrees at 10 bases. The CDR3 sequence is 15 residues long. The germline V gene encodes CDR1 MDHEN and CDR2 SYDVKM. The CDR3 protein is CAGSNSGGAADTQYF. As DNA, the CDR3 is TGTGCCGGCAGTAACAGCGGGGGGGCGGCAGATACGCAGTATTTT.

The rearrangement uses TRBV5-4 and TRBJ2-2; the match to TRBD1 covers 7 bases. This CDR3 has 15 amino acids. V lost 4 bases to trimming and J lost 4 bases; unmatched junction nucleotides: 7. Germline CDR1 and CDR2: SGHNT and YYREEE (reference sequence). The CDR3 DNA reads TGTGCCAGCAGCCCCGGGACAGTAATCACCGGGGAGCTGTTTTTT. Its protein is CASSPGTVITGELFF.

This clonotype was seen many times. The chain recombines TRBV2 with TRBJ2-7, with 7 bases lining up with TRBD1. V lost 0 bases and J lost 9; bases outside the gene matches: 11. The CDR3 sequence is 15 residues long. Germline V gives CDR1 SNHLY, CDR2 FYNNEI. The CDR3 region has the DNA TGTGCCAGCAGTGAAGCGGGGGACAGTCCTACAGGGCAGTACTTC. This translates into CASSEAGDSPTGQYF.

This chain joins TRBV5-6 and TRBJ1-6; D is perhaps TRBD1 (5 bases). CDR3 length equals 16 residues. Deletions cut 4 bases from V and 0 bases from J, with 11 bases between. CDR1 and CDR2 from the germline V gene are SGHDT and YYEEEE. The CDR3 sequence is CASSRGFSSYNSPLHF. The DNA for the CDR3 is TGTGCCAGCAGCCGGGGCTTTAGCTCCTATAATTCACCCCTCCACTTT.

A note on this clonotype: One base away lies a much larger clone, so this may be a sequencing read error. V gene TRBV11-2 combines with J gene TRBJ2-1; maybe TRBD2 (5 bases). CDR3 length: 12 amino acids. Germline CDR1 is SGHAT and CDR2 is FQNNGV. V dropped 4 bases and J dropped 10 bases, with 11 bases sitting between them. The CDR3 DNA follows: TGTGCCAGCAGCTCCCTCCCGGGGGAGCAGTTCTTC. It translates to CASSSLPGEQFF. Combining the CDR3 with reference TRBV11-2 and TRBJ2-1 gives the whole variable domain EAGVAQSPRYKIIEKRQSVAFWCNPISGHATLYWYQQILGQGPKLLIQFQNNGVVDDSQLPKDRFSAERLKGVDSTLKIQPAKLEDSAVYLCASSSLPGEQFFGPGTRLTVL.

This clonotype has just a few counts. CDR3 sequence: CASSFMEGTIYF. DNA of the CDR3: TGTGCCAGCAGCTTTATGGAGGGCACCATATATTTT. V is TRBV11-3 and J is TRBJ1-3; the D is unclear. The CDR3 runs 12 residues. Germline V gene lookup returns CDR1 SGHNT and CDR2 YENEEA. Between the trimmed V and J ends, which lost 3 bases and 9 bases, there was a span of 9 bases.

The rearrangement uses TRBV4-1 and TRBJ1-4; D unclear. There are 15 residues in the CDR3. V was pared by 4 bases and J by 8 bases, with 17 bases between. CDR1 and CDR2 (germline): MGHRA, YSYEKL. In DNA, the CDR3 is TGCGCCAGCAGCCTACTTGGGGTTGGAAGCGAAAAACTGTTTTTT. Translation gives CASSLLGVGSEKLFF.

This clonotype was recorded many times. The rearrangement uses TRBV2 and TRBJ2-3; no clear D. There are 13 residues in the CDR3. V dropped 6 bases and J dropped 4 bases, with 11 bases sitting between them. Germline loops: CDR1 SNHLY, CDR2 FYNNEI. The CDR3: CASRRIGADTQYF. As DNA, the CDR3 is TGTGCCAGCAGAAGGATTGGGGCAGATACGCAGTATTTT. Full variable domain (rest looked up from reference TRBV2 and TRBJ2-3): EPEVTQTPSHQVTQMGQEVILRCVPISNHLYFYWYRQILGQKVEFLVSFYNNEISEKSEIFDDQFSVERPDGSNFTLKIRSTKLEDSAMYFCASRRIGADTQYFGPGTRLTVL.

The chain is built from TRBV12-5 and TRBJ2-4; D not certain. This CDR3 is 13 amino acids long. Trimming took 5 bases from V and 5 from J, leaving 10 bases between them. Germline CDR1 and CDR2: LGHNT and FRNRAP. CDR3 DNA: TGTGCTAGTGGTAAGAGTAGTGAAAACATTCAGTACTTC. It codes for CASGKSSENIQYF. Drawing the rest from reference TRBV12-5 and TRBJ2-4, the complete variable domain is DARVTQTPRHKVTEMGQEVTMRCQPILGHNTVFWYRQTMMQGLELLAYFRNRAPLDDSGMPKDRFSAEMPDATLATLKIQPSEPRDSAVYFCASGKSSENIQYFGAGTRLSVL.

V is TRBV12-3 or TRBV12-4 and J is TRBJ2-3; D gene ambiguous. The length of the CDR3 is 13 residues. V lost 3 bases and J 8 bases, leaving 12 bases between the germline ends. CDR3 residues: CASSLVGRGTQYF. The DNA for the CDR3 is TGTGCCAGCAGTTTGGTAGGCAGAGGTACGCAGTATTTT.

This chain links TRBV2 with TRBJ1-6; D is ambiguous. Deletions cut 2 bases from V and 3 bases from J, with 11 bases between. Per the germline V gene, CDR1 is SNHLY and CDR2 is FYNNEI. This CDR3 spans 16 amino acids. CDR3 DNA: TGTGCCAGCAGTGAAACAGAAGGGATCTATAATTCACCCCTCCACTTT. Translated, it gives CASSETEGIYNSPLHF.